This TCR beta chain was retrieved from a study of blood T cell repertoires in COVID-19. The wider study: COVID-19 samples from acute and convalescent phases originated in the United States, Italy and Spain.

Only one count was recorded for this clone. V dropped 10 bases and J dropped 5 bases, with 17 bases sitting between them. The CDR3 runs 14 residues. Germline assignment: CDR1 SNHLY and CDR2 FYNNEI. Original data processing: Using reference gene primer amplification, nucleated cell counts were estimated. Clones were sequenced by immunoSEQ multiplex PCR, and TCRdb holds only the in-frame ones, with some missing. V and J calls and clone size are those listed in that table; D and trimming were worked out from the DNA. The sample yields about 52,000 clones, about four fifths seen once. The TCR was taken from a man aged 65-85 years with active COVID-19. The source material was peripheral blood. The chain employs TRBV2 and TRBJ2-2; maybe TRBD1 (6 bases). The CDR3, as DNA: TGTGCCATCCAACAGGGATTTAGAACCGGGGAGCTGTTTTTT. Protein product: CAIQQGFRTGELFF. The full variable domain, its missing parts supplied by reference TRBV2 and TRBJ2-2, is EPEVTQTPSHQVTQMGQEVILRCVPISNHLYFYWYRQILGQKVEFLVSFYNNEISEKSEIFDDQFSVERPDGSNFTLKIRSTKLEDSAMYFCAIQQGFRTGELFFGEGSRLTVL.